These 24 T cell receptor beta chains share one sample of origin, sequenced in a study of blood T cell repertoires in COVID-19. The repertoire was sequenced with immunoSEQ multiplex PCR; TCRdb's copy has only in-frame clones and lacks some. The sample contains 140,000 to 150,000 clones, over 80% of which appear only once. The sequenced sample consisted of PBMCs or T cells enriched from blood (not recorded which). All receptors come from a man aged 60 to 75 who had recovered from COVID-19.

The chain employs TRBV30 and TRBJ2-1; D may be TRBD1 (6 bases). The V end lost 2 bases, the J end lost 4 bases, and 18 bases lay between the germline ends. The CDR3 covers 16 residues. Germline values: CDR1 GTSNPN, CDR2 SVGIG (reference sequence). The CDR3 loop is CAWSLTTGTLYNEQFF. For the CDR3, the DNA is TGTGCCTGGAGTCTTACTACCGGGACACTGTACAATGAGCAGTTCTTC.

The chain has TRBV5-1 and TRBJ2-1; 10 nucleotides align to TRBD1. The length of the CDR3 is 16 residues. Germline CDR1 and CDR2: SGHRS and YFSETQ. Trimming cost V 0 bases and J 13 bases; bases outside gene matches: 13. The CDR3 DNA follows: TGCGCCAGCAGCTTGGCCGACAGGGGGCCGGTCGGAACCCAGTTCTTC. This gives the protein CASSLADRGPVGTQFF.

This clone is a singleton in its sample. This sequence joins TRBV25-1 and TRBJ2-6, with TRBD1 identical over 7 bases. This CDR3 contains 15 residues. In germline, CDR1 is MGHDK, CDR2 SYGVNS. J lost 0 bases, V lost 6 bases, and 2 bases had no gene match. CDR3 region: CASSAGGSGANVLTF. DNA of the CDR3: TGTGCCAGCAGCGCAGGGGGCTCTGGGGCCAACGTCCTGACTTTC.

The gene calls are TRBV29-1 and TRBJ2-1; no definite D call. The CDR3 is 11 amino acids. CDR1 is SQVTM and CDR2 is ANQGSEA in the germline V gene. Trimming shortened V by 0 bases and J by 8 bases, and 5 bases separated the two germline ends. CDR3 region: CSVEDIYEQFF. CDR3 bases: TGCAGCGTTGAAGATATCTATGAGCAGTTCTTC.

The V gene is TRBV5-5, the J gene TRBJ1-2, with D tentatively TRBD1 (6 bases). Between the trimmed V and J ends, which lost 0 bases and 3 bases, there was a span of 15 bases. This CDR3 contains 16 residues. Germline V gene lookup returns CDR1 SGHKS and CDR2 YYEKEE (reference sequence). The CDR3 region is CASSLGGGRVDYGYTF. CDR3 bases: TGTGCCAGCAGCTTGGGCGGGGGGCGAGTAGACTATGGCTACACCTTC.

The V gene is TRBV5-1, the J gene TRBJ1-1; unclear D gene. CDR3 length equals 14 residues. Trimming left V 0 bases short and J 2 bases short, with 8 bases between. The germline V gene encodes CDR1 SGHRS and CDR2 YFSETQ. CDR3 region: CASSLGPDNTEAFF. CDR3 DNA: TGCGCCAGCAGCTTGGGGCCAGATAACACTGAAGCTTTCTTT.

The gene calls are TRBV11-2 and TRBJ1-1; D is unclear. This CDR3 contains 14 residues. Per the germline V gene, CDR1 is SGHAT and CDR2 is FQNNGV. Trimming pared 5 bases from V and 1 base from J, leaving 11 bases between. CDR3 DNA sequence: TGTGCCAGCAGCCCATACCGGGGGAACACTGAAGCTTTCTTT. This codes for CASSPYRGNTEAFF.

The rearrangement joins TRBV6-5 to TRBJ1-5, with TRBD1 matching over 10 bases. V lost 6 bases and J lost 7; bases outside the gene matches: 9. CDR3 length equals 15 residues. Germline loops: CDR1 MNHEY, CDR2 SVGAGI. CDR3 amino acids: CASSQGQGGSQPQHF. The DNA of the CDR3 is TGTGCCAGCAGCCAAGGACAGGGGGGAAGCCAGCCCCAGCATTTT.

The V gene is TRBV7-2, the J gene TRBJ1-5, with TRBD1 matching over 7 bases. This CDR3 comprises 13 residues. CDR1 and CDR2 (germline): SGHTA, FQGNSA. Losses at the gene ends were 5 bases for V and 15 bases for J; bases not matched to a gene: 13. CDR3 nucleotide sequence: TGTGCCAGCAGCGTAGAGAGGGACAGTTCAGTGCATTTT. It translates to CASSVERDSSVHF. The entire variable domain, with the rest obtained from reference TRBV7-2 and TRBJ1-5, is as follows: GAGVSQSPSNKVTEKGKDVELRCDPISGHTALYWYRQSLGQGLEFLIYFQGNSAPDKSGLPSDRFSAERTGGSVSTLTIQRTQQEDSAVYLCASSVERDSSVHFGDGTRLSIL.

The V gene is TRBV3-1 (or the pseudogene TRBV3-2), the J gene TRBJ2-1; possibly TRBD1 for D (6 bases). Per germline, CDR1 LGHDT and CDR2 YNNKEL (reference sequence). CDR3 length: 14 residues. V dropped 4 bases and J dropped 6 bases, with 13 bases sitting between them. The DNA of the CDR3 is TGTGCCAGCAGCCCGCAAGGGGGATTCAATGAGCAGTTCTTC. It translates to CASSPQGGFNEQFF.

The chain combines TRBV5-1 with TRBJ2-7; D is undetermined. CDR3 length equals 14 residues. V was trimmed by 2 bases and J by 3 bases, leaving 12 bases between them. Germline CDR1 SGHRS, CDR2 YFSETQ. CDR3 nucleotide sequence: TGCGCCAGCAGCTTTTCCTCCGGGTTCTACGAGCAGTACTTC. Its protein is CASSFSSGFYEQYF.

V usage is TRBV5-6 and J usage is TRBJ2-3, with 11 bases matching TRBD2. Trimming cost V 4 bases and J 5 bases; bases outside gene matches: 9. CDR1 and CDR2 (germline): SGHDT, YYEEEE. The CDR3 spans 16 residues. CDR3 sequence reads: CASSQGGLAEGDTQYF. The CDR3 DNA sequence: TGTGCCAGCAGCCAGGGGGGACTAGCGGAAGGAGATACGCAGTATTTT. The entire variable domain, with the rest obtained from reference TRBV5-6 and TRBJ2-3, is as follows: DAGVTQSPTHLIKTRGQQVTLRCSPKSGHDTVSWYQQALGQGPQFIFQYYEEEERQRGNFPDRFSGHQFPNYSSELNVNALLLGDSALYLCASSQGGLAEGDTQYFGPGTRLTVL.

The chain links TRBV28 to TRBJ1-1; TRBD1 might be the D (6 bases). Germline values: CDR1 MDHEN, CDR2 SYDVKM. The V end was cut by 5 bases, the J end by 5 bases, with 15 bases between. The CDR3 has 14 residues. The DNA of the CDR3 is TGTGCCAGCAGTGCCGGGGGGCGGAGAACTGAAGCTTTCTTT. Protein product: CASSAGGRRTEAFF.

The gene calls are TRBV7-9 and TRBJ1-4, with 8 bases lining up with TRBD1. Per the germline V gene, CDR1 is SEHNR and CDR2 is FQNEAQ (reference sequence). V was pared by 11 bases and J by 5 bases, with 7 bases of the junction left unmatched. This CDR3 is 13 amino acids long. The CDR3 is CAASPGGNEKLFF. In DNA, the CDR3 is TGTGCCGCCTCCCCAGGGGGCAATGAAAAACTGTTTTTT.

The chain has TRBV9 and TRBJ2-1; D is undetermined. Germline values: CDR1 SGDLS, CDR2 YYNGEE. Between the trimmed V and J ends, which lost 7 bases and 8 bases, there was a span of 7 bases. This CDR3 has 10 amino acids. The CDR3 nucleotides are TGTGCCAGCGGCGACTATGAGCAGTTCTTC. This encodes CASGDYEQFF.

This chain connects TRBV3-1 (or the pseudogene TRBV3-2) to TRBJ2-3; 10 nucleotides agree with TRBD2. Germline CDR1 is LGHDT and CDR2 is YNNKEL (reference sequence). V gave up 4 bases and J gave up 4 bases; unmatched junction bases: 11. The CDR3 is 17 residues long. The CDR3 spells CASSPALSGGASDTQYF. The CDR3 region has the DNA TGTGCCAGCAGCCCAGCTCTGAGCGGGGGGGCTTCAGATACGCAGTATTTT.

The table lists this clone with a count of one. V usage is TRBV2 and J usage is TRBJ1-5, with D hard to call. Trimming took 7 bases from V and 3 from J, leaving 13 bases between them. This CDR3 is 14 amino acids long. Germline V gives CDR1 SNHLY, CDR2 FYNNEI. The CDR3 is CASKSVESNQPQHF. CDR3 sequence (DNA): TGTGCCAGCAAAAGCGTCGAATCCAATCAGCCCCAGCATTTT.

This rearrangement joins TRBV5-4 to TRBJ1-1; D remains ambiguous. V lost 2 bases and J 0 bases, leaving 8 bases between the germline ends. Germline CDR1 reads SGHNT; CDR2 reads YYREEE (reference sequence). The CDR3 extends over 14 amino acids. The CDR3 bases are TGTGCCAGCAGCTTTAACACCATGAACACTGAAGCTTTCTTT. Translating gives CASSFNTMNTEAFF.

The sample holds one count of this clone. This chain links TRBV27 with TRBJ2-5; D uncertain. This CDR3 is 15 amino acids long. Germline CDR1 is MNHEY and CDR2 is SMNVEV (reference sequence). The V gene lost 6 bases and the J gene lost 5 bases, with 19 bases spanning the gap. DNA for the CDR3: TGTGCCAGCAGATCCTCTTTAACGCGAGTGGAGACCCAGTACTTC. This translates into CASRSSLTRVETQYF.

CDR3 residues: CASSLAGDTEAFF. The CDR3 DNA follows: TGTGCCAGCAGCTTAGCAGGGGACACTGAAGCTTTCTTT. The chain is built from TRBV9 and TRBJ1-1, with D possibly TRBD1 on 6 matching bases. CDR3 length: 13 amino acids. V lost 4 bases to trimming and J lost 3 bases, with 10 bases between them. CDR1 SGDLS and CDR2 YYNGEE come from the germline V gene.

The V gene is TRBV24-1, the J gene TRBJ2-5, with 9 bases identical to TRBD2. CDR3 size: 19 residues. From germline, CDR1 is KGHDR and CDR2 SFDVKD. The ends lost 3 bases at V and 0 bases at J; junction bases unmatched: 13. The CDR3 protein is CATSDPRPAGGRNQETQYF. The CDR3 DNA follows: TGTGCCACCAGTGATCCCAGGCCAGCGGGGGGTCGGAACCAAGAGACCCAGTACTTC.

The chain carries TRBV10-3 and TRBJ2-1; D remains unclear. Germline V gene data show CDR1 as ENHRY and CDR2 as SYGVKD. Trimming stripped 6 bases from V and 0 bases from J, with 12 bases between. The CDR3 consists of 15 residues. CDR3 nucleotide sequence: TGTGCCATCAGGGCCGACTTGAGCTCCTACAATGAGCAGTTCTTC. Translation: CAIRADLSSYNEQFF.

This chain uses TRBV19 with TRBJ2-7; maybe TRBD2 (6 bases). The germline V and J ends were trimmed by 5 bases and 6 bases, with 17 bases remaining between them. CDR1 is LNHDA, CDR2 SQIVND, per germline (reference sequence). The CDR3 covers 14 residues. Here the CDR3 reads CASSATRGGSEQYF. In DNA form, the CDR3 reads TGTGCCAGTAGTGCGACTAGAGGTGGGAGCGAGCAGTACTTC.

V and J are TRBV4-1 and TRBJ1-5; a possible D gene is TRBD1 (6 bases). The CDR3 length is 19 residues. Looked up from germline, CDR1 is MGHRA and CDR2 is YSYEKL. Trimming removed 0 bases from V and 0 bases from J, with 18 bases in between. CDR3 nucleotide sequence: TGCGCCAGCAGCCAAGATCTAAGGGCAGGGGAATATAGCAATCAGCCCCAGCATTTT. It yields the protein CASSQDLRAGEYSNQPQHF.